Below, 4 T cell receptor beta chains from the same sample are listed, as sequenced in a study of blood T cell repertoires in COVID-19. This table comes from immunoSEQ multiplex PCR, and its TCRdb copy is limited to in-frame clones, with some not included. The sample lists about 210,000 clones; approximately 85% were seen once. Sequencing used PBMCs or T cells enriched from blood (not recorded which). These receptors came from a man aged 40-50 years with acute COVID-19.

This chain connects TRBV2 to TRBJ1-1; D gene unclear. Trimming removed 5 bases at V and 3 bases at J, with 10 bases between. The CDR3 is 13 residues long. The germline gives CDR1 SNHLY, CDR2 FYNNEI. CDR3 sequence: CASSPTVDTEAFF. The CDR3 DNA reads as TGTGCCAGCAGTCCCACAGTGGACACTGAAGCTTTCTTT.

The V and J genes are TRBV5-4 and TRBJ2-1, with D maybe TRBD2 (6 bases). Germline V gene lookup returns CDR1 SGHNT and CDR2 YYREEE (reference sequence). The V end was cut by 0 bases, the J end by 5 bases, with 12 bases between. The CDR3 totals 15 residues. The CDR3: CASSLVGRKNNEQFF. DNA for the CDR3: TGTGCCAGCAGCTTGGTAGGGAGGAAAAACAATGAGCAGTTCTTC.

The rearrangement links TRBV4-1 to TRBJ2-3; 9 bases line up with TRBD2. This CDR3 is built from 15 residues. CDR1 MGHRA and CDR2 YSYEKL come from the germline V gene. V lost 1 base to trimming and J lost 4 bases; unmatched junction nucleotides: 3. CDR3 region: CASSQVSGSPDTQYF. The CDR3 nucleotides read TGCGCCAGCAGCCAAGTTAGCGGGAGTCCAGATACGCAGTATTTT.

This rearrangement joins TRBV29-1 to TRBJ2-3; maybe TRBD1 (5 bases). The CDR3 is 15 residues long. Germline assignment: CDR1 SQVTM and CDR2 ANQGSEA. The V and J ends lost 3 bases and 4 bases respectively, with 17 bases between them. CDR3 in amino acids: CSVEPDSTRADTQYF. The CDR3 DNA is TGCAGCGTTGAGCCCGACTCCACCAGGGCAGATACGCAGTATTTT.